Below are 26 T cell receptor beta chains sequenced from a single sample in a study of regulatory T cells in long-lasting Graves disease. The time point: newly diagnosed GD, antithyroid drugs for less than 3 months. Researchers made the TCR library from RNA that was extracted from PBMCs. Arm-PCR of CDR3 regions with iRepertoire HTBI primers generated TCR beta libraries. One entry per CDR3 protein results from TCRdb running MiXCR on the multiplex PCR reads. The table shows 620,000 or so distinct CDR3 sequences, with 16% occurring only once. These data were also reused for a study on T cells in Graves' hyperthyroidism and ophthalmopathy.

This specimen consisted of peripheral blood mononuclear cells (PBMCs), obtained at new diagnosis, from a patient treated with antithyroid drugs. These receptors originate from a woman aged 25-40 years with Graves disease.

This clonotype was counted between two and nine times. The chain couples TRBV19 to TRBJ2-7; 9 positions agree with TRBD2. The germline CDR1 and CDR2 sequences are LNHDA and SQIVND (reference sequence). Trimming cost V 1 base and J 3 bases; bases outside gene matches: 1. This CDR3 comprises 14 residues. The CDR3 DNA follows: TGTGCCAGTAGTATAGCACTAGCGGGCTACGAGCAGTACTTC. Protein: CASSIALAGYEQYF.

The V gene is TRBV5-1, the J gene TRBJ2-3, with TRBD2 matching 9 bases. The CDR3 runs to 14 residues. The V and J ends lost 5 bases and 2 bases, in that order; junction bases with no gene match: 3. From germline, CDR1 is SGHRS and CDR2 YFSETQ. CDR3 DNA sequence: TGCGCCAGCAGACTAGCGGGTATCACAGATACGCAGTATTTT. As protein: CASRLAGITDTQYF.

This clonotype has a count of ten or more. The chain links TRBV6-5 to TRBJ1-5, with D uncertain. Germline loops: CDR1 MNHEY, CDR2 SVGAGI. This CDR3 is 14 amino acids long. V gave up 0 bases and J gave up 6 bases, with 9 bases separating them. Here the CDR3 DNA reads TGTGCCAGCAGTTACTCGTGGAATTCTCAGCCCCAGCATTTT. Translating it yields CASSYSWNSQPQHF.

The chain links TRBV2 to TRBJ1-5; possible D gene TRBD1, 6 bases. CDR3 length: 19 amino acids. Germline CDR1 reads SNHLY; CDR2 reads FYNNEI. V was cut by 6 bases and J by 0 bases, with 24 bases left in between. CDR3 coding DNA: TGTGCCAGCAGAAAGGGGGGCAGTAGATCACTTATTAGCAATCAGCCCCAGCATTTT. Translation: CASRKGGSRSLISNQPQHF.

The chain carries TRBV7-9 and TRBJ2-1, with TRBD2 identical over 7 bases. The CDR3 contains 17 residues. Trimming took 2 bases from V and 6 from J; bases not matched to a gene: 13. Germline-derived CDR1 and CDR2 are SEHNR and FQNEAQ (reference sequence). The CDR3 nucleotides read TGTGCCAGCAGCTTACGGGACTACACTAGTAAGGCCAATGAGCAGTTCTTC. Translation: CASSLRDYTSKANEQFF.

The sample holds a few counts of this clonotype. This chain joins TRBV29-1 and TRBJ2-3; 10 positions agree with TRBD2. V shed 4 bases and J 11 bases; nucleotides not matched to a gene: 15. The CDR3 sequence is 15 residues long. Germline CDR1 reads SQVTM; CDR2 reads ANQGSEA. CDR3 sequence reads: CSVGLAGGHRVMQYF. CDR3 bases: TGCAGCGTTGGACTAGCGGGCGGCCATCGGGTGATGCAGTATTTT.

This clonotype has a handful of counts. Compared with germline, one end of the junction differs, possibly owing to a read error. The V call is TRBV7-7, the J call TRBJ2-5, with a possible D match to TRBD2 (6 bases). The germline V gene has CDR1 SSHAT and CDR2 FNYEAQ (reference sequence). The CDR3 covers 13 residues. The CDR3 sequence is CASSGLDQETQYF. The DNA for the CDR3 is TGTGCTAGCAGCGGGCTTGACCAAGAGACCCAGTACTTC. The whole variable domain, filled in from reference TRBV7-7 and TRBJ2-5, reads GAGVSQSPRYKVTKRGQDVTLRCDPISSHATLYWYQQALGQGPEFLTYFNYEAQPDKSGLPSDRFSAERPEGSISTLTIQRTEQRDSAMYRCASSGLDQETQYFGPGTRLLVL.

This clonotype was observed at least ten times. This chain connects TRBV9 to TRBJ1-1; D is unresolved. V was clipped by 4 bases and J by 2 bases, with 15 bases between them. Germline V CDR1 and CDR2: SGDLS, YYNGEE. This CDR3 contains 15 residues. The DNA for the CDR3 is TGTGCCAGCAGCCCCGGTTACTCGGTAAACACTGAAGCTTTCTTT. It yields the protein CASSPGYSVNTEAFF.

This clonotype was observed at least ten times. The V and J genes are TRBV2 and TRBJ2-7; no clear D gene. The CDR3 consists of 11 residues. The V end lost 3 bases, the J end lost 4 bases, and 4 bases lay between the germline ends. Germline V gene data show CDR1 as SNHLY and CDR2 as FYNNEI. The CDR3 coding sequence is TGTGCCAGCAGTGATATGTACGAGCAGTACTTC. Protein sequence: CASSDMYEQYF.

This clonotype was recorded many times. The CDR3, as DNA: TGTGCCAGCAGGGACAGCCTTACGAGCTCTGGAAACACCATATATTTT. This translates into CASRDSLTSSGNTIYF. The gene calls are TRBV12-3 or TRBV12-4 and TRBJ1-3; D is possibly TRBD1 (6 bases). CDR3 size: 16 residues. V lost 6 bases, J lost 0 bases, and 15 bases lay in between.

This chain connects TRBV12-3 or TRBV12-4 to TRBJ2-7; maybe TRBD2 (6 bases). Trimming cost V 3 bases and J 3 bases, with 12 bases left between them. The CDR3 loop spans 14 amino acids. The CDR3 DNA sequence: TGTGCCAGCAGTTTCCGGGAGCGAATCTACGAGCAGTACTTC. It specifies CASSFRERIYEQYF.

The sample holds many counts of this clonotype. This sequence joins TRBV29-1 and TRBJ1-1, with 7 positions matching TRBD1. The CDR3 length is 15 residues. CDR1 SQVTM and CDR2 ANQGSEA come from the germline V gene. V was pared by 7 bases and J by 0 bases, with 11 bases of the junction left unmatched. DNA for the CDR3: TGCAGCGGACTGGGACAGCCATTTTTGAACACTGAAGCTTTCTTT. As protein: CSGLGQPFLNTEAFF.

The chain recombines TRBV11-2 with TRBJ1-3; D is undetermined. The V and J ends lost 5 bases and 7 bases respectively, with 12 bases between them. The CDR3 loop spans 13 amino acids. Germline V gene sequence: CDR1 SGHAT, CDR2 FQNNGV. Here the CDR3 reads CASSPGLSNTIYF. As DNA, the CDR3 is TGTGCCAGCAGCCCCGGGCTCAGCAACACCATATATTTT.

The chain couples TRBV20-1 to TRBJ2-7; 9 bases line up with TRBD1. V lost 0 bases, J lost 2 bases, and 5 bases stayed unmatched. This CDR3 is built from 15 residues. The germline CDR1 and CDR2 sequences are DFQATT and SNEGSKA (reference sequence). The CDR3 DNA reads as TGCAGTGCTAGAGATTGGGGGACAGGGACCTACGAGCAGTACTTC. Protein product: CSARDWGTGTYEQYF.

J is TRBJ2-7 and V is TRBV18, with 9 bases matching TRBD2. This CDR3 has 16 amino acids. The V segment lost 2 bases and the J segment 6 bases; nucleotides outside the gene matches: 11. CDR1 is KGHSH, CDR2 LQKENI, per germline. Here the CDR3 reads CASSPLDSGSIAEQYF. CDR3 coding DNA: TGTGCCAGCTCACCATTGGATAGCGGGAGTATAGCCGAGCAGTACTTC.

This clonotype has more than one count but fewer than ten. This chain joins TRBV10-2 and TRBJ2-2; D remains unclear. V gave up 6 bases and J gave up 6 bases, with 8 bases separating them. Looked up from germline, CDR1 is WSHSY and CDR2 is SAAADI. The CDR3 covers 12 residues. In DNA form, the CDR3 reads TGCGCCAGCAGGGGCCGACCCGGGGAGCTGTTTTTT. Its protein product is CASRGRPGELFF.

The sample holds many counts of this clonotype. The rearrangement links TRBV2 to TRBJ2-5, with a weak D call TRBD1 (6 bases). Germline CDR1 and CDR2: SNHLY and FYNNEI. V shed 1 base and J shed 7 bases, with 16 bases lying between them. The CDR3 totals 15 residues. CDR3 amino acids: CASSEEGVRGRTQYF. CDR3 DNA: TGTGCCAGCAGTGAAGAGGGGGTGAGGGGAAGGACCCAGTACTTC.

This clonotype was detected ten times or more. V is TRBV7-2 and J is TRBJ2-2; 13 positions match TRBD2. This CDR3 is 18 amino acids long. Per the germline V gene, CDR1 is SGHTA and CDR2 is FQGNSA. The V segment lost 5 bases and the J segment 0 bases; nucleotides outside the gene matches: 6. CDR3 protein: CASSPRLAGGPNTGELFF. In DNA form, the CDR3 reads TGTGCCAGCAGCCCCCGACTAGCGGGAGGCCCGAACACCGGGGAGCTGTTTTTT.

This clonotype was recorded many times. The gene calls are TRBV2 and TRBJ2-1, with 10 positions matching TRBD1. The CDR3 sequence is 15 residues long. CDR1 is SNHLY, CDR2 FYNNEI, per germline. The J segment lost 3 bases and the V segment lost 5 bases, leaving 4 bases of the junction unmatched. CDR3 bases: TGTGCCAGCAGTTTCGACAGGGGGCTCTACAATGAGCAGTTCTTC. Translation gives CASSFDRGLYNEQFF. The full variable domain, rest sourced from reference TRBV2 and TRBJ2-1, is EPEVTQTPSHQVTQMGQEVILRCVPISNHLYFYWYRQILGQKVEFLVSFYNNEISEKSEIFDDQFSVERPDGSNFTLKIRSTKLEDSAMYFCASSFDRGLYNEQFFGPGTRLTVL.

This clonotype came up a few times. Possible read error: a much larger clone is one base away. This chain joins TRBV11-2 and TRBJ2-5; D possibly matches TRBD1 or TRBD2 (6 bases each). The CDR3 consists of 16 residues. Germline-derived CDR1 and CDR2 are SGHAT and FQNNGV. V was shortened by 6 bases and J by 4 bases, with 21 bases between the two germline ends. The CDR3 reads CASRSQGYGGRETQYF. For the CDR3, the DNA is TGTGCCAGCAGATCCCAGGGGTACGGGGGTCGAGAGACCCAGTACTTC.

The gene calls are TRBV9 and TRBJ2-3; D gene ambiguous. V dropped 4 bases and J dropped 6 bases, with 15 bases sitting between them. The CDR3 extends over 14 amino acids. The germline V gene has CDR1 SGDLS and CDR2 YYNGEE. The CDR3 is CASSTQPSHDTQYF. The CDR3 DNA reads as TGTGCCAGCAGCACTCAACCCTCGCACGATACGCAGTATTTT.

The table lists this clonotype with many counts. The chain uses TRBV24-1 and TRBJ2-1; 13 bases are a match to TRBD2. This CDR3 is built from 16 residues. After removal of 0 bases from V and 5 bases from J, the junction contained 0 bases not matched to a gene. Germline CDR1 is KGHDR and CDR2 is SFDVKD. CDR3 in amino acids: CATSDLGLAGDNEQFF. The CDR3 coding sequence is TGTGCCACCAGTGATTTGGGACTAGCGGGAGACAATGAGCAGTTCTTC.

The sample holds many counts of this clonotype. The gene calls are TRBV28 and TRBJ2-7; D may match TRBD1 or TRBD2 (5 bases each). CDR3 length: 14 residues. Germline values: CDR1 MDHEN, CDR2 SYDVKM. V was pared by 3 bases and J by 0 bases, with 9 bases between. Here the CDR3 reads CASSLWGSSYEQYF. The DNA for the CDR3 is TGTGCCAGCAGTTTGTGGGGGAGCTCCTACGAGCAGTACTTC.

The chain is built from TRBV20-1 and TRBJ2-1; 11 nucleotides match TRBD2. The trim removed 3 bases at V and 4 bases at J, leaving 11 bases unmatched. Germline CDR1 DFQATT, CDR2 SNEGSKA (reference sequence). This CDR3 is built from 17 residues. The CDR3 nucleotides read TGCAGTGCTAGCATTAGCGGGAGGGGTACATCGTACAATGAGCAGTTCTTC. Protein: CSASISGRGTSYNEQFF.

As to this clonotype: Sequence at one end of the junction differs from germline and may be a read error. The rearrangement links TRBV7-7 to TRBJ2-3; D is ambiguous. CDR3 size: 13 residues. Germline CDR1 is SSHAT and CDR2 is FNYEAQ (reference sequence). CDR3 region: CASSPDVQDTQYF. The DNA of the CDR3 is TGTGCTAGCAGCCCGGACGTCCAAGATACGCAGTATTTT.

The J gene is TRBJ2-4, the V gene TRBV18, with TRBD2 matching over 14 bases. The germline V gene encodes CDR1 KGHSH and CDR2 LQKENI. Trimming removed 3 bases from V and 9 bases from J; junction bases left unmatched: 7. CDR3 length equals 16 residues. DNA of the CDR3: TGTGCCAGCTCACCCCTGGGACTAGCGGGAGAAGGCATTCAGTACTTC. The encoded protein is CASSPLGLAGEGIQYF. The complete variable domain, with remaining parts taken from reference TRBV18 and TRBJ2-4, reads NAGVMQNPRHLVRRRGQEARLRCSPMKGHSHVYWYRQLPEEGLKFMVYLQKENIIDESGMPKERFSAEFPKEGPSILRIQQVVRGDSAAYFCASSPLGLAGEGIQYFGAGTRLSVL.